The 21 T cell receptor beta chains presented below share a single source sample, sequenced in a study of T cells in Graves' hyperthyroidism and ophthalmopathy. The TCR beta CDR3 regions underwent amplification using RNA transcripts as the source. TCR CDR3 regions were first amplified by RT-PCR with HTBI primers. TCRdb ran MiXCR on the multiplex PCR reads and lists one entry per CDR3 protein. The sample records some 460,000 distinct CDR3 sequences, 15% to 18% being singletons. The material sequenced was blood. These receptors all stem from a woman under 30 with Graves' hyperthyroidism.

This clonotype was counted many times. The CDR3 reads CASSEMTGSGEKLFF. CDR3 sequence (DNA): TGTGCCAGCAGTGAAATGACAGGGAGCGGCGAAAAACTGTTTTTT. The chain combines TRBV28 with TRBJ1-4; 7 nucleotides align to TRBD1. V was clipped by 5 bases and J by 8 bases; unmatched bases: 11. This CDR3 is built from 15 residues. Looked up from germline, CDR1 is MDHEN and CDR2 is SYDVKM.

This clonotype was seen repeatedly, ten times or more. This sequence joins TRBV24-1 and TRBJ1-5, with TRBD1 identical over 7 bases. The V and J ends lost 8 bases and 0 bases, in that order; junction bases with no gene match: 6. Looked up from germline, CDR1 is KGHDR and CDR2 is SFDVKD. This CDR3 is built from 15 residues. CDR3 sequence: CATKRDSHSNQPQHF. CDR3 nucleotides: TGTGCCACCAAGAGGGACAGTCATAGCAATCAGCCCCAGCATTTT.

This clonotype was found many times. The chain has TRBV13 and TRBJ2-3; 9 nucleotides line up with TRBD1. Germline assignment: CDR1 PRHDT and CDR2 FYEKMQ (reference sequence). The CDR3 runs to 16 residues. V shed 4 bases, J shed 2 bases, and the junction held 7 bases outside the gene matches. CDR3 nucleotides: TGTGCCAGCAGCTATAGGGACAGGGACCCCACAGATACGCAGTATTTT. This gives the protein CASSYRDRDPTDTQYF.

This clonotype was seen repeatedly, ten times or more. CDR3 region: CASSQGTGAPYEQYF. CDR3 DNA sequence: TGTGCCAGCAGCCAAGGGACAGGGGCGCCCTACGAGCAGTACTTC. The V call is TRBV3-1, the J call TRBJ2-7, with 9 bases aligning to TRBD1. V was clipped by 1 base and J by 2 bases; unmatched bases: 3. CDR3 length: 15 amino acids. Germline values: CDR1 LGHDT, CDR2 YNNKEL (reference sequence).

This clonotype has ten or more counts. The V gene is TRBV2, the J gene TRBJ1-2; 7 bases map to TRBD1. Germline V gives CDR1 SNHLY, CDR2 FYNNEI. The CDR3 covers 15 residues. With 3 bases clipped from V and 4 bases from J, the junction kept 8 bases outside the gene matches. The CDR3 reads CASSDTGATPYGYTF. CDR3 bases: TGTGCCAGCAGTGATACAGGGGCCACACCCTATGGCTACACCTTC.

This clonotype was picked up a small number of times. V and J are TRBV12-5 and TRBJ1-2, with D possibly being TRBD1 (5 bases). This CDR3 is 13 amino acids long. CDR1 and CDR2 from the germline V gene are LGHNT and FRNRAP. V dropped 2 bases and J dropped 8 bases, with 12 bases sitting between them. This chain's CDR3 is CASGLFIGDGYTF. The DNA for the CDR3 is TGTGCTAGTGGTTTGTTCATAGGGGACGGCTACACCTTC. Complete variable domain (other parts from reference TRBV12-5 and TRBJ1-2): DARVTQTPRHKVTEMGQEVTMRCQPILGHNTVFWYRQTMMQGLELLAYFRNRAPLDDSGMPKDRFSAEMPDATLATLKIQPSEPRDSAVYFCASGLFIGDGYTFGSGTRLTVV.

The table lists this clonotype with a few counts. V and J are TRBV5-1 and TRBJ2-5; tentatively, D is TRBD1 (6 bases). Germline V gene sequence: CDR1 SGHRS, CDR2 YFSETQ. The ends were cut back, 6 bases at V and 4 bases at J, with 25 bases in the middle. The CDR3 has 17 residues. The CDR3, as DNA: TGCGCCAGCACCGCCGTAAAGGGAAGGGGGTTCGGAGAGACCCAGTACTTC. Residues: CASTAVKGRGFGETQYF. The whole variable domain, filled in from reference TRBV5-1 and TRBJ2-5, reads KAGVTQTPRYLIKTRGQQVTLSCSPISGHRSVSWYQQTPGQGLQFLFEYFSETQRNKGNFPGRFSGRQFSNSRSEMNVSTLELGDSALYLCASTAVKGRGFGETQYFGPGTRLLVL.

The V call is TRBV6-5, the J call TRBJ2-5; no reliable D call. V was trimmed by 0 bases and J by 2 bases, leaving 13 bases between them. The CDR3 is made up of 16 amino acids. The germline gives CDR1 MNHEY, CDR2 SVGAGI. The CDR3 sequence is CASSYSSSPGQETQYF. CDR3 nucleotide sequence: TGTGCCAGCAGTTACTCGAGCTCTCCGGGTCAAGAGACCCAGTACTTC.

This clonotype was observed many times. V is TRBV12-5 and J is TRBJ1-5, with 10 positions matching TRBD1. Per germline, CDR1 LGHNT and CDR2 FRNRAP. After removal of 0 bases from V and 3 bases from J, the junction contained 5 bases not matched to a gene. There are 17 residues in the CDR3. The CDR3 protein is CASGLVVDRGSNQPQHF. CDR3 bases: TGTGCTAGTGGTTTGGTCGTGGACAGGGGGTCCAATCAGCCCCAGCATTTT.

V gene TRBV5-1 combines with J gene TRBJ1-3; no reliable D call. CDR3 length: 16 amino acids. CDR1 is SGHRS and CDR2 is YFSETQ in the germline V gene. Trimming took off 5 bases at V and 0 bases at J, with 15 bases between the two ends. The CDR3 loop is CASRALDKSSGNTIYF. DNA for the CDR3: TGCGCCAGCAGAGCACTTGACAAGAGCTCTGGAAACACCATATATTTT. Complete variable domain (other parts from reference TRBV5-1 and TRBJ1-3): KAGVTQTPRYLIKTRGQQVTLSCSPISGHRSVSWYQQTPGQGLQFLFEYFSETQRNKGNFPGRFSGRQFSNSRSEMNVSTLELGDSALYLCASRALDKSSGNTIYFGEGSWLTVV.

This clonotype was detected ten times or more. V and J are TRBV19 and TRBJ2-1; 7 bases agree with TRBD1. V gave up 4 bases and J gave up 9 bases; unmatched junction bases: 9. The CDR3 covers 14 residues. Per germline, CDR1 LNHDA and CDR2 SQIVND (reference sequence). The CDR3 nucleotides are TGTGCCAGTAGTAACCCGACAGGGACCGGTGAGCAGTTCTTC. This codes for CASSNPTGTGEQFF.

This clonotype was recorded a few times. The V gene is TRBV29-1, the J gene TRBJ2-1; 10 nucleotides match TRBD2. Germline CDR1 is SQVTM and CDR2 is ANQGSEA. CDR3 length equals 14 residues. The junction had 8 bases not matched to a gene; V was cut back by 4 bases and J by 8 bases. Here the CDR3 reads CSVGRSSGRDEQFF. CDR3 DNA sequence: TGCAGCGTTGGGCGGTCTAGCGGGAGAGATGAGCAGTTCTTC.

The chain carries TRBV30 and TRBJ2-3; D is uncertain. CDR1 and CDR2 from the germline V gene are GTSNPN and SVGIG (reference sequence). The V end was cut by 2 bases, the J end by 0 bases, with 9 bases between. This CDR3 spans 14 amino acids. The CDR3 nucleotides read TGTGCCTGGAGTATTTCATCTAGCACAGATACGCAGTATTTT. Residues: CAWSISSSTDTQYF. Combining the CDR3 with reference TRBV30 and TRBJ2-3 gives the whole variable domain SQTIHQWPATLVQPVGSPLSLECTVEGTSNPNLYWYRQAAGRGLQLLFYSVGIGQISSEVPQNLSASRPQDRQFILSSKKLLLSDSGFYLCAWSISSSTDTQYFGPGTRLTVL.

The chain carries TRBV27 and TRBJ2-3, with D uncertain. CDR3 size: 14 residues. Trimming stripped 6 bases from V and 1 base from J, with 11 bases between. Germline values: CDR1 MNHEY, CDR2 SMNVEV (reference sequence). CDR3 nucleotide sequence: TGTGCCAGCAGCCTGAGGAAGGGCACAGATACGCAGTATTTT. Its protein product is CASSLRKGTDTQYF.

There are a few counts of this clonotype. Given a much more abundant clone one base away, this may be a read error. The V call is TRBV5-1, the J call TRBJ2-3; 8 positions match TRBD2. In germline, CDR1 is SGHRS, CDR2 YFSETQ. The CDR3 is 19 amino acids. The ends lost 4 bases at V and 4 bases at J; junction bases unmatched: 20. DNA for the CDR3: TGCGCCAGCAGCCCACCGGGAGCGGGAGAAGTCTTTCCGGCAGATACGCAGTATTTT. Its protein product is CASSPPGAGEVFPADTQYF.

In this sample, this clonotype turned up many times. The rearrangement uses TRBV11-2 and TRBJ1-1; D gene unclear. Germline lookup yields CDR1 SGHAT and CDR2 FQNNGV. This CDR3 is 15 amino acids long. With 8 bases removed from V and 3 bases from J, the gap between germline ends came to 19 bases. DNA for the CDR3: TGTGCCAGCCCAAAGAAAGACTCACGACACACTGAAGCTTTCTTT. The encoded protein is CASPKKDSRHTEAFF.

This clonotype was found many times. The chain uses TRBV6-1 and TRBJ2-1; tentatively, D is TRBD1 (6 bases). V shed 6 bases and J shed 0 bases, with 12 bases lying between them. Germline V gene lookup returns CDR1 MNHNS and CDR2 SASEGT. This CDR3 is built from 15 residues. CDR3 in DNA: TGTGCCAGCAGGATACAGGGTTCCTCCTACAATGAGCAGTTCTTC. It encodes CASRIQGSSYNEQFF.

This clonotype was found many times. V is TRBV20-1 and J is TRBJ1-2; D is uncertain. This CDR3 is 14 amino acids long. CDR1 DFQATT and CDR2 SNEGSKA come from the germline V gene (reference sequence). Deletions cut 1 base from V and 5 bases from J, with 14 bases between. CDR3 in DNA: TGCAGTGCTAGAGGGTTTAAGGGAGAGTATGGCTACACCTTC. This sequence encodes CSARGFKGEYGYTF.

This clonotype was counted many times. The V and J genes are TRBV18 and TRBJ1-1; TRBD1 agrees at 11 bases. This CDR3 contains 15 residues. V was pared by 3 bases and J by 4 bases, with 4 bases of the junction left unmatched. Germline-derived CDR1 and CDR2 are KGHSH and LQKENI. The CDR3 bases are TGTGCCAGCTCACCCGGGACAGGGGGTGGCACTGAAGCTTTCTTT. Its translation is CASSPGTGGGTEAFF.

V is TRBV30 and J is TRBJ2-3, with 8 bases fitting TRBD1. The trim removed 4 bases at V and 6 bases at J, leaving 12 bases unmatched. From germline, CDR1 is GTSNPN and CDR2 SVGIG (reference sequence). This CDR3 spans 15 amino acids. CDR3 nucleotides: TGTGCCTGGATTGACAGGGGCTCGCTTTGGGATACGCAGTATTTT. Its protein product is CAWIDRGSLWDTQYF.

This clonotype has at least ten counts. V is TRBV27 and J is TRBJ1-5, with D perhaps matching TRBD1 (5 bases). This CDR3 is built from 14 residues. V lost 5 bases and J lost 8, with 16 bases in between. CDR1 is MNHEY and CDR2 is SMNVEV in the germline V gene (reference sequence). CDR3 protein: CASSVGTAAEPQHF. The CDR3 region has the DNA TGTGCCAGCAGTGTCGGGACGGCCGCGGAGCCCCAGCATTTT.